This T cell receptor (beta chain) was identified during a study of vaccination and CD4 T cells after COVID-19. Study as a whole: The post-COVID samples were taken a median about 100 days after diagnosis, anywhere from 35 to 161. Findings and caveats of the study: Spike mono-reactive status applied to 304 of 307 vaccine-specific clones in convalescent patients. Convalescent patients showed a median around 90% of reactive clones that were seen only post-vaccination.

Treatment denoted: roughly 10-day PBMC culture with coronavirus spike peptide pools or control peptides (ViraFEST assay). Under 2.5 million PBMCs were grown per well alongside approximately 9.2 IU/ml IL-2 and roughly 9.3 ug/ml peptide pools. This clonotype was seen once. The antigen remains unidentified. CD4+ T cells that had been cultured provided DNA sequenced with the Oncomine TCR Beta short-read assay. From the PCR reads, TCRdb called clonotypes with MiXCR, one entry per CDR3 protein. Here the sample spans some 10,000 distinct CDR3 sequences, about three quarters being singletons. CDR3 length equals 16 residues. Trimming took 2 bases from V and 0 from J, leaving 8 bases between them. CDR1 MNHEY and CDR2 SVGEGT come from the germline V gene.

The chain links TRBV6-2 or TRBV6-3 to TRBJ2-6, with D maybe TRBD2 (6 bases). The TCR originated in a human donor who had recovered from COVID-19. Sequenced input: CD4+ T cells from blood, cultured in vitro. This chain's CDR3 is CASSYAGGSGANVLTF. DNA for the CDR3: TGTGCCAGCAGTTACGCCGGGGGCTCTGGGGCCAACGTCCTGACTTTC.